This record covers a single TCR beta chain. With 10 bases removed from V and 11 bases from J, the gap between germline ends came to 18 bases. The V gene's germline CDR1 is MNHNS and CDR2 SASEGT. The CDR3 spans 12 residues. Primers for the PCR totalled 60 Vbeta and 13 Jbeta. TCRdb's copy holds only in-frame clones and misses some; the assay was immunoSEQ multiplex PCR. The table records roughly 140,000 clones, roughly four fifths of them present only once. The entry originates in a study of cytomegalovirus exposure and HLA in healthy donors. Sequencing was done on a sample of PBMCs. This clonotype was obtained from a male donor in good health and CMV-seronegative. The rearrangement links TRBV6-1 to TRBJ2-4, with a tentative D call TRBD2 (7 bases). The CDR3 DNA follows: TGTGCCACCGGGGGGCCTTCGGCGGTTCAGTACTTC. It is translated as CATGGPSAVQYF.